These 16 T cell receptor beta chains originate from one sample sequenced in a study of T cells after yellow fever vaccination. TCRdb used MiXCR to reprocess the 5' RACE reads, holding one entry per CDR3 protein. The repertoire holds some 500,000 distinct CDR3 sequences, with about 14% as singletons. Source: PBMCs, taken on the day of the yellow fever booster vaccination. The receptors here all came from a man aged 30 to 45 who received the YFV17D yellow fever vaccine.

V usage is TRBV7-2 and J usage is TRBJ2-1; TRBD2 matches at 8 bases. In germline, CDR1 is SGHTA, CDR2 FQGNSA. Losses at the gene ends were 5 bases for V and 8 bases for J; bases not matched to a gene: 14. The CDR3 contains 16 residues. CDR3 coding DNA: TGTGCCAGCAGCCCCTATAGCGGGACCCGGCCATATGAGCAGTTCTTC. Translation gives CASSPYSGTRPYEQFF.

This clonotype showed up just a few times. The CDR3 DNA follows: TGCAGTGCGACCGGGACTAGCGGGATACATGAGCAGTTCTTC. Translating gives CSATGTSGIHEQFF. This chain links TRBV20-1 with TRBJ2-1, with 13 bases matching TRBD2. There are 14 residues in the CDR3. J was trimmed by 8 bases and V by 6 bases; bases with no gene match: 7. Germline CDR1 is DFQATT and CDR2 is SNEGSKA (reference sequence).

V is TRBV7-2 and J is TRBJ2-5; D unresolved. Germline V CDR1 and CDR2: SGHTA, FQGNSA. CDR3 length: 12 residues. The ends were cut back, 5 bases at V and 4 bases at J, with 8 bases in the middle. The CDR3 loop is CASSPSIETQYF. In DNA form, the CDR3 reads TGTGCCAGCAGCCCCTCCATAGAGACCCAGTACTTC.

This chain joins TRBV18 and TRBJ2-7; D is possibly TRBD1 (6 bases). The CDR3 has 12 residues. Trimming shortened V by 3 bases and J by 7 bases, and 10 bases separated the two germline ends. Germline-derived CDR1 and CDR2 are KGHSH and LQKENI. CDR3 in DNA: TGTGCCAGCTCACCCACTAGGGGGGAGCAGTACTTC. Translation gives CASSPTRGEQYF.

V and J are TRBV7-2 and TRBJ2-1; D may correspond to TRBD1 or TRBD2 (6 bases each). The length of the CDR3 is 13 residues. Trimming took 4 bases from V and 7 from J, leaving 11 bases between them. From germline, CDR1 is SGHTA and CDR2 FQGNSA. The CDR3 is CASSSRGGNEQFF. The CDR3 nucleotides read TGTGCCAGCAGCTCCAGGGGAGGAAATGAGCAGTTCTTC.

The CDR3 region is CASSEPGLDEQYF. In DNA, the CDR3 is TGTGCCAGCAGTGAACCCGGTCTCGACGAGCAGTACTTC. This sequence joins TRBV25-1 and TRBJ2-7; the D is unclear. Germline V gene data show CDR1 as MGHDK and CDR2 as SYGVNS. V was cut by 2 bases and J by 5 bases, with 10 bases left in between. This CDR3 has 13 residues.

Turning to this clonotype: A junction boundary mismatches the germline segment, possibly from a read error. The chain carries TRBV20-1 and TRBJ2-4, with D possibly being TRBD1 (6 bases). The CDR3 sequence is 12 residues long. Per germline, CDR1 DFQATT and CDR2 SNEGSKA (reference sequence). Here the CDR3 DNA reads TGCAGTGCAAGAGGGGGATCCGGGATTCAGTACTTC. This encodes CSARGGSGIQYF.

V usage is TRBV7-2 and J usage is TRBJ1-1; no clear D gene. This CDR3 spans 12 amino acids. The ends were cut back, 11 bases at V and 10 bases at J, with 20 bases in the middle. Germline-derived CDR1 and CDR2 are SGHTA and FQGNSA. The CDR3 loop reads CARNGYQTRAFF. The CDR3 DNA reads as TGTGCCCGAAATGGCTATCAAACGAGAGCTTTCTTT. The full variable domain, completed using reference TRBV7-2 and TRBJ1-1, is GAGVSQSPSNKVTEKGKDVELRCDPISGHTALYWYRQSLGQGLEFLIYFQGNSAPDKSGLPSDRFSAERTGGSVSTLTIQRTQQEDSAVYLCARNGYQTRAFFGQGTRLTVV.

This chain uses TRBV6-5 with TRBJ2-7; no firm D call. Trimming took 4 bases from V and 2 from J, leaving 12 bases between them. The CDR3 runs to 14 residues. From germline, CDR1 is MNHEY and CDR2 SVGAGI. The CDR3: CASSFGPSAYEQYF. DNA of the CDR3: TGTGCCAGCAGTTTCGGACCCTCGGCCTACGAGCAGTACTTC.

This clonotype was seen only a few times. This sequence joins TRBV27 and TRBJ2-2, with TRBD1 matching 8 bases. Germline CDR1 and CDR2: MNHEY and SMNVEV (reference sequence). V was clipped by 7 bases and J by 5 bases; unmatched bases: 6. The length of the CDR3 is 14 residues. CDR3 DNA sequence: TGTGCCAGCACTCTGGACAGGGTAACCGGGGAGCTGTTTTTT. Amino acids: CASTLDRVTGELFF.

V is TRBV6-5 and J is TRBJ2-7, with 11 positions matching TRBD1. With 4 bases clipped from V and 3 bases from J, the junction kept 2 bases outside the gene matches. Germline V gene sequence: CDR1 MNHEY, CDR2 SVGAGI. The CDR3 is made up of 14 amino acids. The CDR3 nucleotides are TGTGCCAGCAGTTGGGACAGGGGGTTCTACGAGCAGTACTTC. Protein sequence: CASSWDRGFYEQYF.

This clonotype occurred a few times. This chain uses TRBV28 with TRBJ1-1; D gene uncertain. Germline assignment: CDR1 MDHEN and CDR2 SYDVKM. This CDR3 region has 15 residues. The V and J ends lost 4 bases and 2 bases respectively, with 14 bases between them. CDR3 residues: CASSSPRGINTEAFF. The CDR3 DNA is TGTGCCAGCAGTTCTCCCCGAGGCATAAACACTGAAGCTTTCTTT. Supplemented by reference TRBV28 and TRBJ1-1, the full variable domain reads DVKVTQSSRYLVKRTGEKVFLECVQDMDHENMFWYRQDPGLGLRLIYFSYDVKMKEKGDIPEGYSVSREKKERFSLILESASTNQTSMYLCASSSPRGINTEAFFGQGTRLTVV.

The chain links TRBV4-2 to TRBJ1-4; D unresolved. V was clipped by 0 bases and J by 7 bases, with 12 bases between them. This CDR3 region has 15 residues. The germline V gene encodes CDR1 LGHNA and CDR2 YNFKEQ. DNA of the CDR3: TGTGCCAGCAGCCAAGAATTTAGGCCAGCTGAAAAACTGTTTTTT. Protein sequence: CASSQEFRPAEKLFF.

This clonotype occurred a few times. The rearrangement links TRBV5-1 to TRBJ2-7; D unclear. The germline V gene has CDR1 SGHRS and CDR2 YFSETQ. V lost 5 bases and J 5 bases, leaving 17 bases between the germline ends. CDR3 length: 14 residues. CDR3 sequence reads: CASSFKGPGDEQYF. In nucleotides, the CDR3 is TGCGCCAGCAGTTTCAAGGGCCCCGGCGACGAGCAGTACTTC.

This clonotype occurred a few times. V usage is TRBV6-2 or TRBV6-3 and J usage is TRBJ2-3, with D possibly being TRBD1 (5 bases). CDR1 and CDR2 (germline): MNHEY, SVGEGT. The CDR3 is 16 amino acids. Between the trimmed V and J ends, which lost 0 bases and 0 bases, there was a span of 10 bases. The CDR3 region has the DNA TGTGCCAGCAGTTACTCGATGGCAGGGAGCACAGATACGCAGTATTTT. Encoded protein: CASSYSMAGSTDTQYF.

V and J are TRBV19 and TRBJ1-2; a possible D gene is TRBD1 (5 bases). Trimming left V 5 bases short and J 8 bases short, with 24 bases between. The length of the CDR3 is 16 residues. CDR1 and CDR2 from the germline V gene are LNHDA and SQIVND (reference sequence). In nucleotides, the CDR3 is TGTGCCAGTAGTGGCCCGCTACCTAGGGCAGGGATCGGCTACACCTTC. Translated, it gives CASSGPLPRAGIGYTF. The entire variable domain, with the rest obtained from reference TRBV19 and TRBJ1-2, is as follows: DGGITQSPKYLFRKEGQNVTLSCEQNLNHDAMYWYRQDPGQGLRLIYYSQIVNDFQKGDIAEGYSVSREKKESFPLTVTSAQKNPTAFYLCASSGPLPRAGIGYTFGSGTRLTVV.